This entry lists 14 T cell receptor beta chains sequenced from one sample in a study of T cells in tuberculosis. Generated by immunoSEQ multiplex PCR, the TCRdb table keeps only in-frame clones and is missing some. Of about 43,000 clones listed, 94% are singletons. Sequencing was performed on PBMCs. The source is a donor between 10 and 35 years old with latent tuberculosis or without tuberculosis infection. Some clones in this sample may be carry-over from other donors' samples.

The CDR3 DNA follows: TGTGCCAGCTCACCGACTAGCGGGAGTGGATACAATGAGCAGTTCTTC. This gives the protein CASSPTSGSGYNEQFF. This chain joins TRBV18 and TRBJ2-1; TRBD2 aligns across 12 bases. Unmatched junction bases numbered 4, after V lost 3 bases and J lost 4 bases. CDR3 length: 16 amino acids. Germline CDR1 reads KGHSH; CDR2 reads LQKENI.

The J gene is TRBJ1-2, the V gene TRBV28; 7 bases align to TRBD1. Unmatched junction bases numbered 13, after V lost 2 bases and J lost 4 bases. Germline V gene data show CDR1 as MDHEN and CDR2 as SYDVKM. The CDR3 has 17 residues. The CDR3 spells CASSLSIGQTGTYGYTF. The CDR3 bases are TGTGCCAGCAGTTTAAGTATCGGGCAGACAGGGACCTATGGCTACACCTTC.

The chain has TRBV4-3 and TRBJ1-3; 7 nucleotides align to TRBD1. Germline V gives CDR1 LGHNA, CDR2 YSLEER. The CDR3 extends over 16 amino acids. V shed 3 bases and J 4 bases; nucleotides not matched to a gene: 9. As DNA, the CDR3 is TGCGCCAGCAGCCAGATACCCCAACAGGGGGGAAACACCATATATTTT. Translation gives CASSQIPQQGGNTIYF.

The rearrangement links TRBV19 to TRBJ1-2; TRBD1 agrees at 7 bases. The V gene's germline CDR1 is LNHDA and CDR2 SQIVND (reference sequence). V was pared by 5 bases and J by 1 base, with 7 bases of the junction left unmatched. This CDR3 has 15 residues. In DNA form, the CDR3 reads TGTGCCAGTAGTCCGGGGACAGCTCATAACTATGGCTACACCTTC. This sequence encodes CASSPGTAHNYGYTF.

This chain links TRBV5-1 with TRBJ2-1, with 13 bases fitting TRBD2. V lost 2 bases and J lost 0; bases outside the gene matches: 2. The CDR3 length is 17 residues. Germline lookup yields CDR1 SGHRS and CDR2 YFSETQ. As DNA, the CDR3 is TGCGCCAGCAGCTTCGGACTAGCGGGAGTCTCCTACAATGAGCAGTTCTTC. As protein: CASSFGLAGVSYNEQFF.

The CDR3 spells CASSVVPLGQGVGTGNTIYF. In nucleotides, the CDR3 is TGTGCCAGCAGCGTAGTTCCTTTGGGACAGGGAGTCGGGACTGGAAACACCATATATTTT. The chain joins TRBV9 to TRBJ1-3, with 9 bases lining up with TRBD1. This CDR3 region has 20 residues. V was clipped by 0 bases and J by 2 bases; unmatched bases: 15. The germline gives CDR1 SGDLS, CDR2 YYNGEE.

This CDR3 is CASSPQQGRAASTDTQYF. The CDR3 nucleotides are TGTGCCAGCAGCCCGCAACAGGGGCGAGCCGCTAGCACAGATACGCAGTATTTT. The chain joins TRBV7-8 to TRBJ2-3, with 7 bases matching TRBD1. The V gene end was trimmed by 5 bases and the J gene end by 0 bases; junction bases not matched to a gene: 14. This CDR3 comprises 18 residues. Germline CDR1 is SGHVS and CDR2 is FQNEAQ.

The chain joins TRBV7-2 to TRBJ1-2, with D unclear. Per germline, CDR1 SGHTA and CDR2 FQGNSA. V lost 2 bases and J 8 bases, leaving 12 bases between the germline ends. The CDR3 has 13 residues. CDR3 sequence (DNA): TGTGCCAGCAGCTTAAGGCAGGCCTACGGCTACACCTTC. Protein sequence: CASSLRQAYGYTF. Variable domain in full (rest from reference TRBV7-2 and TRBJ1-2): GAGVSQSPSNKVTEKGKDVELRCDPISGHTALYWYRQSLGQGLEFLIYFQGNSAPDKSGLPSDRFSAERTGGSVSTLTIQRTQQEDSAVYLCASSLRQAYGYTFGSGTRLTVV.

The rearrangement uses TRBV6-4 and TRBJ1-1; maybe TRBD1 (6 bases). The CDR3 loop spans 14 amino acids. V lost 6 bases, J lost 1 base, and 12 bases lay in between. CDR1 MRHNA and CDR2 SNTAGT come from the germline V gene. Here the CDR3 reads CASRLSGENTEAFF. In DNA form, the CDR3 reads TGTGCCAGCAGACTCTCAGGGGAGAACACTGAAGCTTTCTTT.

V is TRBV5-4 and J is TRBJ2-2; D is uncertain. Trimming left V 4 bases short and J 2 bases short, with 12 bases between. The CDR3 consists of 15 residues. Germline loops: CDR1 SGHNT, CDR2 YYREEE (reference sequence). CDR3 loop: CASSRVVQNTGELFF. The DNA of the CDR3 is TGTGCCAGCAGCCGGGTGGTCCAAAACACCGGGGAGCTGTTTTTT.

The rearrangement links TRBV30 to TRBJ2-2; 7 bases fit TRBD1. V trimming: 4 bases; J trimming: 6 bases; junction bases outside the gene matches: 8. CDR3 length: 14 residues. CDR1 is GTSNPN and CDR2 is SVGIG in the germline V gene (reference sequence). The CDR3 spells CAWTWTGRPGELFF. CDR3 nucleotides: TGTGCCTGGACATGGACAGGCCGACCCGGGGAGCTGTTTTTT.

This clone was detected a few times. This rearrangement joins TRBV28 to TRBJ1-2, with TRBD1 as a possible D gene (6 bases). Deletions cut 6 bases from V and 2 bases from J, with 22 bases between. Germline CDR1 is MDHEN and CDR2 is SYDVKM. The CDR3 has 17 residues. CDR3 in amino acids: CASRYYYQGIPNYGYTF. Here the CDR3 DNA reads TGTGCCAGCAGATACTATTATCAGGGGATCCCAAACTATGGCTACACCTTC.

The chain has TRBV18 and TRBJ1-1, with D uncertain. Trimming took off 6 bases at V and 1 base at J, with 15 bases between the two ends. From germline, CDR1 is KGHSH and CDR2 LQKENI. This CDR3 has 15 residues. CDR3 DNA: TGTGCCAGCTCTCCTATGGGGAGTGGGAACACTGAAGCTTTCTTT. Translation gives CASSPMGSGNTEAFF.

This chain joins TRBV5-6 and TRBJ2-2; no definite D call. The germline V and J ends were trimmed by 7 bases and 0 bases, with 10 bases remaining between them. CDR1 SGHDT and CDR2 YYEEEE come from the germline V gene. The CDR3 loop spans 14 amino acids. The CDR3 loop reads CASAQNANTGELFF. The CDR3 region has the DNA TGTGCCAGCGCCCAGAACGCGAACACCGGGGAGCTGTTTTTT.